This T cell receptor (beta chain) is drawn from a study of cytomegalovirus exposure and HLA in healthy donors. The PCR had 60 Vbeta and 13 Jbeta primers. Produced via immunoSEQ multiplex PCR; TCRdb's table is partial and in-frame only. In the table there are around 170,000 clones, around 78% of which are singletons. Germline assignment: CDR1 LNHDA and CDR2 SQIVND (reference sequence). The CDR3 runs 14 residues. V lost 10 bases to trimming and J lost 11 bases; unmatched junction nucleotides: 19. Sample: PBMCs. V usage is TRBV19 and J usage is TRBJ1-1; 7 nucleotides match TRBD1. The TCR sequence derives from a woman aged 45-59 years in good health and CMV-seropositive. The CDR3 here is CATRTQGGRSNAFF. The CDR3 DNA reads as TGTGCCACTAGGACCCAGGGGGGTAGGTCGAACGCTTTCTTT. Combining the CDR3 with reference TRBV19 and TRBJ1-1 gives the whole variable domain DGGITQSPKYLFRKEGQNVTLSCEQNLNHDAMYWYRQDPGQGLRLIYYSQIVNDFQKGDIAEGYSVSREKKESFPLTVTSAQKNPTAFYLCATRTQGGRSNAFFGQGTRLTVV.